Listed below are T cell receptor beta chains from one sample, sequenced in a study of blood T cell repertoires in COVID-19. TCRdb's copy holds only in-frame clones and misses some; the assay was immunoSEQ multiplex PCR. Among about 55,000 clones listed, roughly 85% were seen once. The sequencing sample was made of peripheral blood. The receptor source for this set is a human donor in a cohort sampled during active COVID-19. CDR3s include the opening cysteine and the closing phenylalanine or tryptophan. D genes are given only for firm matches. Size is stated for part of the rows, as once, few or many counts, or as a class when the clone is expanded.

D gene	V gene	clone size	J gene	CDR3 DNA	CDR3 protein
TRBD1	TRBV5-6	.	TRBJ2-7	TGTGCCAGCAGCTTAAGGACCGGGACAGGGGTCGAGCAGTACTTC	CASSLRTGTGVEQYF
.	TRBV28	.	TRBJ1-5	TGTGCCAGCACCGGAAACGGGGGAGGCAATCAGCCCCAGCATTTT	CASTGNGGGNQPQHF
.	TRBV7-6	once	TRBJ2-1	TGTGCCAGCAGCCCTTACAATGAGCAGTTCTTC	CASSPYNEQFF
.	TRBV11-2	few	TRBJ2-7	TGTGCCAGCAGCTTAGGCCGAAACCGGGATGATTACGAGCAGTACTTC	CASSLGRNRDDYEQYF
.	TRBV2	.	TRBJ2-1	TGTGCCAGCAGGGTGACAGGTATTTCGAATGAGCAGTTCTTC	CASRVTGISNEQFF
TRBD2	TRBV11-1	.	TRBJ2-7	TGTGCCAGCAGCCCCTTCGGGGGGGCTGGGACCTACGAGCAGTACTTC	CASSPFGGAGTYEQYF
TRBD1	TRBV3-1/TRBV3-2	.	TRBJ2-5	TGTGCCAGCAGCCACCGGGACAGGGGGTACCAAGAGACCCAGTACTTC	CASSHRDRGYQETQYF
TRBD1	TRBV6-5	.	TRBJ1-6	TGTGCCAGCAGTTACGCCGGGACAGGGAACTCACCCCTCCACTTT	CASSYAGTGNSPLHF
.	TRBV7-3	once	TRBJ1-2	TGTGCCAGCAGCTTAAACGGAGGGACGAACTATGGCTACACCTTC	CASSLNGGTNYGYTF
.	TRBV5-1	once	TRBJ1-5	TGCGCCATCCAGAATGTCAGCAATCAGCCCCAGCATTTT	CAIQNVSNQPQHF
TRBD1	TRBV7-9	.	TRBJ1-5	TGTGCCAGCAGCCTCTTAACCAGTACAGGGGATCAGCCCCAGCATTTT	CASSLLTSTGDQPQHF
TRBD2	TRBV5-1	.	TRBJ2-5	TGCGCCAGCAGCTTACTGACTAGCGGGACAGAGACCCAGTACTTC	CASSLLTSGTETQYF
.	TRBV28	few	TRBJ1-5	TGTGCCAGCAGCCTCCCAAGTGAGGGAACCACTTACAATCAGCCCCAGCATTTT	CASSLPSEGTTYNQPQHF
.	TRBV7-6	.	TRBJ2-3	TGTGCCAGCAGCTTCGGAGGGGGCTACACAGATACGCAGTATTTT	CASSFGGGYTDTQYF
TRBD1	TRBV12-3/TRBV12-4	few	TRBJ2-2	TGTGCCAGCAGGCCACAGGGGACCGGGGAGCTGTTTTTT	CASRPQGTGELFF
.	TRBV28	once	TRBJ1-2	TGTGCCGCGGCCCCCGGCTACACCTTC	CAAAPGYTF
.	TRBV2	.	TRBJ1-5	TGTGCCAGCAGTGAAGCCGGGGGGGGTAATCAGCCCCAGCATTTT	CASSEAGGGNQPQHF
TRBD1	TRBV6-5	.	TRBJ1-1	TGTGCCAGCAGCGGAATGACAGGGGGCGAGACTGAAGCTTTCTTT	CASSGMTGGETEAFF
TRBD1	TRBV5-5	.	TRBJ2-2	TGTGCCAGCAGCCTACGACAGGGAAGGAACACCGGGGAGCTGTTTTTT	CASSLRQGRNTGELFF
.	TRBV30	.	TRBJ1-1	TGTGCCTGGAACCCTAGCGGCCCGAGGAGACCAGAAGCTTTCTTT	CAWNPSGPRRPEAFF
.	TRBV21-1	.	TRBJ2-1	TGTGCCAGCAGCATCATGCGGACTAGCGACGACAATGAGCAGTTCTTC	CASSIMRTSDDNEQFF
TRBD1	TRBV11-3	.	TRBJ2-1	TGTGCCAGCAGCCCACAGGGGAATGAGCAGTTCTTC	CASSPQGNEQFF
.	TRBV14	.	TRBJ2-7	TGTGCCAGCAGCCAAGATCTAGTAGCCTACGAGCAGTACTTC	CASSQDLVAYEQYF
TRBD2	TRBV19	.	TRBJ2-1	TGTGCCAGTAGTAGACTAGCGGGAGGTACCTACAATGAGCAGTTCTTC	CASSRLAGGTYNEQFF
TRBD1	TRBV10-3	.	TRBJ2-5	TGTGCCATCAGCGACAGGGAAGAGACCCAGTACTTC	CAISDREETQYF
TRBD1	TRBV12-3/TRBV12-4	.	TRBJ1-2	TGTGCCAGCAACCGCCCAGGGGGCTATGGCTACACCTTC	CASNRPGGYGYTF
TRBD1	TRBV6-5	.	TRBJ2-7	TGTGCCACGTACGAGGACAGGGGATACGAGCAGTACTTC	CATYEDRGYEQYF
TRBD2	TRBV7-3	.	TRBJ2-3	TGTGCCAGCAGCTCAGGGGGAGGACTAGCGGGTTCAGATACGCAGTATTTT	CASSSGGGLAGSDTQYF
TRBD2	TRBV18	few	TRBJ2-7	TGTGCCAGCTCACCATTAGCGGGAGGGCTCTCCTACGAGCAGTACTTC	CASSPLAGGLSYEQYF
TRBD1	TRBV5-1	.	TRBJ2-1	TGCGCCAGCAGCCCAACGACAGGGGGTAGGTACAATGAGCAGTTCTTC	CASSPTTGGRYNEQFF
TRBD1	TRBV27	.	TRBJ1-5	TGTGCCAGCAGTAAGGGGGCAGGGGGCCGCAATCAGCCCCAGCATTTT	CASSKGAGGRNQPQHF
TRBD2	TRBV29-1	.	TRBJ2-1	TGCAGCGCCGGGGGGGGCCGGAGGAATGAGCAGTTCTTC	CSAGGGRRNEQFF
.	TRBV27	.	TRBJ2-7	TGTGCCAGCAAACAGGGCGGGAGCCTATACGAGCAGTACTTC	CASKQGGSLYEQYF
.	TRBV5-4	.	TRBJ1-6	TGTGCCAGCAGCTGGGGTGGGGAGAATTCACCCCTCCACTTT	CASSWGGENSPLHF
TRBD2	TRBV18	.	TRBJ2-5	TGTGCCAGCTCAATGGGACTAGCGGGAAAAGAGACCCAGTACTTC	CASSMGLAGKETQYF
.	TRBV10-3	.	TRBJ2-7	TGTGCCACCACAAAGGGAGAACTCTACGAGCAGTACTTC	CATTKGELYEQYF
.	TRBV6-2/TRBV6-3	.	TRBJ1-2	TGTGCCAGCAGTTGGTCCAGGGGTGGAAGTGGCTACACCTTC	CASSWSRGGSGYTF
.	TRBV23-1	.	TRBJ1-5	TGCGCCAGCAGTCACCCGACCCCAGGGGACCCATGGGGGCCCCAGCATTTT	CASSHPTPGDPWGPQHF
.	TRBV7-2	.	TRBJ2-1	TGTGCCAGCAGCTTAAAACTCATCAATGAGCAGTTCTTC	CASSLKLINEQFF
.	TRBV6-5	.	TRBJ1-2	TGTGCCAGCAGTACTCTGGGGGGGCCTAACTATGGCTACACCTTC	CASSTLGGPNYGYTF
TRBD1	TRBV7-2	.	TRBJ2-3	TGTGCCAGCAGCTTAGTGGGGACAGGGAGCACAGATACGCAGTATTTT	CASSLVGTGSTDTQYF
.	TRBV7-9	.	TRBJ1-1	TGTGCCAGCAGCTTAGTTCCGTGGAGAGCTTTCTTT	CASSLVPWRAFF